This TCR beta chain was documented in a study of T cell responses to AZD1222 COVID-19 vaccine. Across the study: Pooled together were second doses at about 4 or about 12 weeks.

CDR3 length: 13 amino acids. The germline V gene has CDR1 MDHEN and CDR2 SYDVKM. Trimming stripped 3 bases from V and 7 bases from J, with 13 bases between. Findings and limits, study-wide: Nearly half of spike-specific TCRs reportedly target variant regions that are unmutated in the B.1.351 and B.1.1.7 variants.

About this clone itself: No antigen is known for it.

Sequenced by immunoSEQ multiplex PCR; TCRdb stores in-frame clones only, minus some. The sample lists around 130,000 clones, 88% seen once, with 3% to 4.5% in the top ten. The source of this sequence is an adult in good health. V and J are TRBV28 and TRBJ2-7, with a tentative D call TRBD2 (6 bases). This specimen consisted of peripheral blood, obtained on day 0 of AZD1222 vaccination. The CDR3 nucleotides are TGTGCCAGCAGTTTGTCACTAGCTTGGGAGCAGTACTTC. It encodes CASSLSLAWEQYF.